The 21 T cell receptor beta chains reported below all come from one sample, sequenced in a study of T cell responses to AZD1222 COVID-19 vaccine. Produced via immunoSEQ multiplex PCR; TCRdb's table is partial and in-frame only. The sample contains about 55,000 clones, 80% to 90% of which appear only once. The sample in question was peripheral blood, obtained on day 0 of AZD1222 vaccination. The receptors were sampled from an adult in good health.

The chain is built from TRBV6-1 and TRBJ1-2; D is unresolved. This CDR3 spans 14 amino acids. Trimming pared 0 bases from V and 4 bases from J, leaving 9 bases between. In germline, CDR1 is MNHNS, CDR2 SASEGT. The CDR3 reads CASSEAPGSYGYTF. In nucleotides, the CDR3 is TGTGCCAGCAGTGAAGCCCCGGGGTCCTATGGCTACACCTTC.

This clone is a singleton in its sample. The gene calls are TRBV5-5 and TRBJ1-1; 8 bases are a match to TRBD1. This CDR3 spans 14 amino acids. CDR1 is SGHKS and CDR2 is YYEKEE in the germline V gene (reference sequence). V shed 4 bases and J 4 bases; nucleotides not matched to a gene: 6. The CDR3 nucleotides are TGTGCCAGCAGCCTTCTCGACAGGGGCACTGAAGCTTTCTTT. Its translation is CASSLLDRGTEAFF.

The rearrangement links TRBV29-1 to TRBJ1-1; TRBD1 agrees at 9 bases. Trimming cost V 5 bases and J 5 bases; bases outside gene matches: 12. The CDR3 runs to 15 residues. The V gene's germline CDR1 is SQVTM and CDR2 ANQGSEA. The CDR3 DNA reads as TGCAGCGTTAGTCCCGGGACAGGGATGGTGACTGAAGCTTTCTTT. It encodes CSVSPGTGMVTEAFF.

The chain carries TRBV18 and TRBJ1-1; no reliable D call. The germline V and J ends were trimmed by 1 base and 1 base, with 4 bases remaining between them. The CDR3 is 13 residues long. Germline loops: CDR1 KGHSH, CDR2 LQKENI. Here the CDR3 DNA reads TGTGCCAGCTCACCACAGTCGAACACTGAAGCTTTCTTT. This gives the protein CASSPQSNTEAFF.

The rearrangement joins TRBV28 to TRBJ1-6, with 8 bases aligning to TRBD1. The V gene's germline CDR1 is MDHEN and CDR2 SYDVKM. After removal of 4 bases from V and 14 bases from J, the junction contained 16 bases not matched to a gene. The CDR3 is made up of 16 amino acids. The CDR3 coding sequence is TGTGCCAGCAGTTCAGTATCGGGACAGGTAGTAGGTTCCCTCCACTTT. Encoded protein: CASSSVSGQVVGSLHF.

The chain combines TRBV27 with TRBJ2-2; the D gene is possibly TRBD1 (6 bases). V lost 6 bases, J lost 1 base, and 18 bases lay in between. Germline CDR1 and CDR2: MNHEY and SMNVEV (reference sequence). CDR3 size: 17 residues. CDR3 protein: CASRDLTGIGNTGELFF. CDR3 sequence (DNA): TGTGCCAGCAGAGACTTGACAGGAATTGGGAACACCGGGGAGCTGTTTTTT.

The chain employs TRBV5-1 and TRBJ2-3; possible D gene TRBD2, 5 bases. The CDR3 covers 12 residues. The V gene lost 5 bases and the J gene lost 6 bases, with 10 bases spanning the gap. Germline V gene sequence: CDR1 SGHRS, CDR2 YFSETQ. The CDR3 spells CASSSEDDTQYF. The CDR3 bases are TGCGCCAGCAGTTCGGAGGACGATACGCAGTATTTT.

In this sample, this clone turned up once. The chain couples TRBV7-8 to TRBJ2-7; no clear D. Germline assignment: CDR1 SGHVS and CDR2 FQNEAQ. The length of the CDR3 is 14 residues. V dropped 1 base and J dropped 5 bases, with 12 bases sitting between them. The CDR3 is CASSLEHQRDEQYF. CDR3 in DNA: TGTGCCAGCAGCTTAGAACACCAACGGGACGAGCAGTACTTC.

V is TRBV29-1 and J is TRBJ1-1, with a possible D match to TRBD1 (5 bases). V was clipped by 7 bases and J by 2 bases, with 17 bases between them. The germline CDR1 and CDR2 sequences are SQVTM and ANQGSEA. There are 14 residues in the CDR3. CDR3 sequence (DNA): TGCAGCGGGGTGGAGCAGGGCATCAACACTGAAGCTTTCTTT. Its protein product is CSGVEQGINTEAFF.

This sequence joins TRBV5-4 and TRBJ1-6; weak D call: TRBD1 (5 bases). The V gene's germline CDR1 is SGHNT and CDR2 YYREEE (reference sequence). The CDR3 length is 15 residues. V lost 1 base, J lost 3 bases, and 8 bases lay in between. The CDR3 sequence is CASSLSGNYNSPLHF. In DNA, the CDR3 is TGTGCCAGCAGCTTGTCAGGGAACTATAATTCACCCCTCCACTTT.

The V call is TRBV3-1 (or the pseudogene TRBV3-2), the J call TRBJ1-2; D may be TRBD1 (6 bases). Deletions cut 4 bases from V and 2 bases from J, with 11 bases between. CDR1 and CDR2 from the germline V gene are LGHDT and YNNKEL (reference sequence). CDR3 length: 14 residues. Here the CDR3 reads CASSLNGQNYGYTF. The CDR3 DNA is TGTGCCAGCAGCCTTAATGGACAGAACTATGGCTACACCTTC.

The V call is TRBV3-1 (or the pseudogene TRBV3-2), the J call TRBJ2-7, with 12 positions matching TRBD2. The CDR3 extends over 15 amino acids. Germline values: CDR1 LGHDT, CDR2 YNNKEL (reference sequence). V trimming: 3 bases; J trimming: 5 bases; junction bases outside the gene matches: 5. The CDR3 DNA is TGTGCCAGCAGCCAGCTAGCGGGAGGGCCCCACGAGCAGTACTTC. This translates into CASSQLAGGPHEQYF.

The rearrangement joins TRBV24-1 to TRBJ1-5; D gene ambiguous. This CDR3 is built from 14 residues. CDR1 is KGHDR, CDR2 SFDVKD, per germline. Trimming took 2 bases from V and 3 from J, leaving 7 bases between them. CDR3 sequence (DNA): TGTGCCACCAGTGATTCGTGGTTCAATCAGCCCCAGCATTTT. Translated, it gives CATSDSWFNQPQHF.

This chain links TRBV10-3 with TRBJ1-3, with TRBD1 identical over 9 bases. CDR1 ENHRY and CDR2 SYGVKD come from the germline V gene. This CDR3 spans 15 amino acids. Losses at the gene ends were 6 bases for V and 1 base for J; bases not matched to a gene: 4. This chain's CDR3 is CAIRTGTGSGNTIYF. In DNA, the CDR3 is TGTGCCATCAGGACCGGGACAGGGTCTGGAAACACCATATATTTT.

The rearrangement uses TRBV25-1 and TRBJ1-2, with D possibly TRBD1 on 5 matching bases. In germline, CDR1 is MGHDK, CDR2 SYGVNS. Trimming took 4 bases from V and 7 from J, leaving 19 bases between them. CDR3 length: 15 amino acids. This CDR3 is CASSGGLSKARGYTF. The CDR3 DNA reads as TGTGCCAGCAGTGGGGGACTCTCGAAAGCTCGTGGCTACACCTTC.

The CDR3 DNA follows: TGTGCCAGTATAGACAGGGTTGTTGATGAGCAGTTCTTC. Amino acids: CASIDRVVDEQFF. The gene calls are TRBV19 and TRBJ2-1, with 7 bases fitting TRBD1. Trimming cost V 7 bases and J 8 bases; bases outside gene matches: 8. The germline gives CDR1 LNHDA, CDR2 SQIVND (reference sequence). The CDR3 has 13 amino acids. The whole variable domain, remainder taken from reference TRBV19 and TRBJ2-1, is DGGITQSPKYLFRKEGQNVTLSCEQNLNHDAMYWYRQDPGQGLRLIYYSQIVNDFQKGDIAEGYSVSREKKESFPLTVTSAQKNPTAFYLCASIDRVVDEQFFGPGTRLTVL.

The V call is TRBV7-9, the J call TRBJ2-7; 7 nucleotides align to TRBD1. The CDR3 is 18 amino acids. Per the germline V gene, CDR1 is SEHNR and CDR2 is FQNEAQ (reference sequence). J gave up 3 bases and V 7 bases, and 21 bases lay outside the gene matches. CDR3 loop: CASTSPWVRGTEDYEQYF. The CDR3 region has the DNA TGTGCCAGCACTAGTCCCTGGGTCAGGGGGACAGAGGACTACGAGCAGTACTTC.

V gene TRBV27 combines with J gene TRBJ2-7, with D possibly matching TRBD2 (6 bases). Germline V gene sequence: CDR1 MNHEY, CDR2 SMNVEV (reference sequence). Trimming cost V 2 bases and J 1 base, with 9 bases left between them. This CDR3 comprises 14 residues. For the CDR3, the DNA is TGTGCCAGCAGTTTAGTTAGCGGATCCTACGAGCAGTACTTC. Its translation: CASSLVSGSYEQYF.

The chain carries TRBV15 and TRBJ2-3, with 11 bases identical to TRBD1. The trim removed 3 bases at V and 2 bases at J, leaving 4 bases unmatched. Germline V gene sequence: CDR1 LNHNV, CDR2 YYDKDF (reference sequence). The CDR3 is 16 amino acids. Here the CDR3 DNA reads TGTGCCACCAGCAGGCGGGACAGGGGGTTCACAGATACGCAGTATTTT. As protein: CATSRRDRGFTDTQYF.

The chain uses TRBV10-2 and TRBJ2-3, with 8 bases aligning to TRBD2. The CDR3 sequence is 14 residues long. The germline CDR1 and CDR2 sequences are WSHSY and SAAADI. Trimming cost V 6 bases and J 2 bases; bases outside gene matches: 4. The CDR3 here is CASRLAENTDTQYF. The DNA of the CDR3 is TGCGCCAGCAGACTAGCGGAGAACACAGATACGCAGTATTTT.

The chain combines TRBV18 with TRBJ2-1, with a tentative D call TRBD1 (5 bases). The CDR3 is 12 residues long. Germline CDR1 reads KGHSH; CDR2 reads LQKENI. Trimming took off 6 bases at V and 8 bases at J, with 11 bases between the two ends. This CDR3 reads CASSTVGDEQFF. The CDR3 DNA is TGTGCCAGCTCCACCGTAGGGGATGAGCAGTTCTTC. Complete variable domain (other parts from reference TRBV18 and TRBJ2-1): NAGVMQNPRHLVRRRGQEARLRCSPMKGHSHVYWYRQLPEEGLKFMVYLQKENIIDESGMPKERFSAEFPKEGPSILRIQQVVRGDSAAYFCASSTVGDEQFFGPGTRLTVL.